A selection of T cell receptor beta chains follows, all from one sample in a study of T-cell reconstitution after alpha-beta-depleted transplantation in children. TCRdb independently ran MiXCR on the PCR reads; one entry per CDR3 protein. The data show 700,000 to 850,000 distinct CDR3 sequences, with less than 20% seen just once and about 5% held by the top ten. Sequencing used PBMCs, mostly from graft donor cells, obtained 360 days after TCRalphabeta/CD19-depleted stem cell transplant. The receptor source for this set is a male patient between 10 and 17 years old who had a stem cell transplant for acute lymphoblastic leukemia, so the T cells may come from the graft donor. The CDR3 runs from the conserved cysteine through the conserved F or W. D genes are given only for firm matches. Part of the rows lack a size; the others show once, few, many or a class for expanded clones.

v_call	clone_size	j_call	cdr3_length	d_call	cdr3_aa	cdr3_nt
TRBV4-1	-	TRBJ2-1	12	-	CASSQALGEQFF	TGCGCCAGCAGCCAAGCCCTCGGTGAGCAGTTCTTC
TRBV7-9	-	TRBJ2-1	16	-	CASSLVLAALGNEQFF	TGTGCCAGCAGCTTAGTCTTAGCGGCCTTAGGCAATGAGCAGTTCTTC
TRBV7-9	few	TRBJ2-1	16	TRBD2	CASSPLRGEESDEQFF	TGTGCCAGCAGCCCATTACGGGGGGAGGAGAGCGATGAGCAGTTCTTC
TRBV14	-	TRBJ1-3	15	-	CASSHAGNTGNTIYF	TGTGCCAGCAGCCATGCAGGGAATACCGGAAACACCATATATTTT
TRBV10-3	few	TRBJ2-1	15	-	CAISDAASSYNEQFF	TGTGCCATCAGTGATGCGGCTAGCTCCTACAATGAGCAGTTCTTC
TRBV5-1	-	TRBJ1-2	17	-	CASSYQGPGAFFYGYTF	TGCGCCAGCAGCTACCAGGGACCAGGGGCATTTTTCTATGGCTACACCTTC
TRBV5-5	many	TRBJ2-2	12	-	CASMFGAGELFF	TGTGCCAGCATGTTCGGAGCCGGGGAGCTGTTTTTT
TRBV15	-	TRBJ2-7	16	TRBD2	CATSRAIGGGSYEQYF	TGTGCCACCAGCAGGGCGATTGGGGGGGGCTCCTACGAGCAGTACTTC
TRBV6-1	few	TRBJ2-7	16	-	CASYPAGPATSYEQYF	TGTGCCAGCTACCCGGCAGGACCAGCAACCTCCTACGAGCAGTACTTC
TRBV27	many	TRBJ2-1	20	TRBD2	CASSASSGIHPIYLRNEQFF	TGTGCCAGCAGTGCTTCTAGCGGGATTCACCCAATTTACCTTAGGAATGAGCAGTTCTTC
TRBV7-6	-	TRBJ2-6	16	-	CASSFGRNSGANVLTF	TGTGCCAGCAGCTTCGGCCGGAACTCTGGGGCCAACGTCCTGACTTTC
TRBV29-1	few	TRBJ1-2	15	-	CSVLIQGALSRGYTF	TGCAGCGTCCTAATACAGGGCGCCCTATCAAGAGGCTACACCTTC
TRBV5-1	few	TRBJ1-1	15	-	CASSLALGAGTEAFF	TGCGCCAGCAGCTTGGCCTTGGGCGCGGGCACTGAAGCTTTCTTT
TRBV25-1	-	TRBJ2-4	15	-	CASSDHGEAKNIQYF	TGTGCCAGCAGTGACCACGGAGAAGCCAAAAACATTCAGTACTTC
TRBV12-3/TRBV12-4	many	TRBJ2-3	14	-	CASSSAMLVDTQYF	TGTGCCAGCAGTTCGGCTATGTTGGTGGATACGCAGTATTTT
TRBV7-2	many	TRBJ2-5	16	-	CASSLANTRGQETQYF	TGTGCCAGCAGCTTAGCGAACACCAGGGGCCAAGAGACCCAGTACTTC
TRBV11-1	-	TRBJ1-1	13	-	CASSPAIDTEAFF	TGTGCCAGCAGCCCGGCCATTGACACTGAAGCTTTCTTT
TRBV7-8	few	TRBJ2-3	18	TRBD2	CASSPPWTSGSLTDTQYF	TGTGCCAGCAGCCCACCCTGGACTAGCGGGAGTTTAACAGATACGCAGTATTTT
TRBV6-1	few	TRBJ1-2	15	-	CASSLGISINYGYTF	TGTGCCAGCAGCCTCGGGATATCCATTAACTATGGCTACACCTTC
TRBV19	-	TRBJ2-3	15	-	CASTLDRDSTDTQYF	TGTGCCAGTACCCTTGACCGGGACTCGACAGATACGCAGTATTTT
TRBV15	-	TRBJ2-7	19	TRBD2	CATSLLSGRFELPAYEQYF	TGTGCCACCAGCCTCCTTAGCGGGAGGTTCGAGTTACCGGCCTACGAGCAGTACTTC
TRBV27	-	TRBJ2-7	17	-	CASSLYRRTTPYAEQYF	TGTGCCAGCAGTCTCTACAGACGGACGACCCCCTACGCGGAGCAGTACTTC
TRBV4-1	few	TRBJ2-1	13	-	CASSQEGADEQFF	TGCGCCAGCAGCCAAGAAGGCGCGGATGAGCAGTTCTTC
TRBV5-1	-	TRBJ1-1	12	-	CASSTRGTEAFF	TGCGCCAGCAGTACCCGGGGGACTGAAGCTTTCTTT
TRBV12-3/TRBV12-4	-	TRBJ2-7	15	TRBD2	CASSWSGRGSYEQYF	TGTGCCAGCAGTTGGAGCGGGAGGGGCTCCTACGAGCAGTACTTC
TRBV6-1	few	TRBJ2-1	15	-	CASSMGEGPWERQFF	TGTGCCAGCAGTATGGGGGAAGGGCCCTGGGAACGGCAGTTCTTC
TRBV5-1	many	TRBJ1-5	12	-	CASSSGSGTQHF	TGCGCCAGCAGTTCGGGGAGTGGGACCCAGCATTTT
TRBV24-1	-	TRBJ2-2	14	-	CATSEGAYTGELFF	TGTGCCACCAGTGAAGGGGCTTACACCGGGGAGCTGTTTTTT
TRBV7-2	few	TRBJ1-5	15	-	CASSLVPDSNQPQHF	TGTGCCAGCAGCTTAGTGCCAGATAGCAATCAGCCCCAGCATTTT
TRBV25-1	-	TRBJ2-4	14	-	CASSEAGAKNIQYF	TGTGCCAGCAGTGAAGCGGGAGCCAAAAACATTCAGTACTTC
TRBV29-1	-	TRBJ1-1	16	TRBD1	CSVETDRWPLNTEAFF	TGCAGCGTTGAAACGGACAGGTGGCCCTTGAACACTGAAGCTTTCTTT
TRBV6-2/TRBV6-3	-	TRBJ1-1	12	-	CASSYSIAEAFF	TGTGCCAGCAGTTACTCGATCGCTGAAGCTTTCTTT
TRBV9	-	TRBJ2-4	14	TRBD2	CASSREGAKNIQYF	TGTGCCAGCAGCCGGGAGGGAGCCAAAAACATTCAGTACTTC
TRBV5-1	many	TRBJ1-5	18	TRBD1	CASSLGDWDSSILWPQHF	TGCGCCAGCAGCTTGGGAGATTGGGACAGTTCGATCCTGTGGCCCCAGCATTTT
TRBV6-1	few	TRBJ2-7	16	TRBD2	CASSRPVSGRAYEQYF	TGTGCCAGCAGTCGCCCCGTTAGCGGGAGGGCCTACGAGCAGTACTTC
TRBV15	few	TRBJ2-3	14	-	CATSGVRSTDTQYF	TGTGCCACCAGCGGAGTACGCTCCACAGATACGCAGTATTTT
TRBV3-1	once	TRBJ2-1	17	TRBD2	CASCKPPLGLAVYEQFF	TGTGCCAGCTGCAAACCGCCACTGGGACTAGCCGTCTATGAGCAGTTCTTC
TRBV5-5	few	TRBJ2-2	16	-	CASSPQVDLNTGELFF	TGTGCCAGCAGCCCGCAGGTAGACCTGAACACCGGGGAGCTGTTTTTT
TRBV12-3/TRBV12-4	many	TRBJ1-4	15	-	CASSFGNPTNEKLFF	TGTGCCAGCAGTTTTGGGAATCCAACTAATGAAAAACTGTTTTTT
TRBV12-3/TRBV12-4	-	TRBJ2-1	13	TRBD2	CASSPGLAETQFF	TGTGCCAGCAGCCCCGGACTAGCGGAGACCCAGTTCTTC
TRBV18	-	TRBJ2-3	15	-	CASSRGGPGTDTQYF	TGTGCCAGCTCACGGGGGGGCCCCGGCACAGATACGCAGTATTTT
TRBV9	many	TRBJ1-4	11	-	CASSVIEKLFF	TGTGCCAGCAGCGTAATTGAAAAACTGTTTTTT
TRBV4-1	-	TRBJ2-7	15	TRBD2	CASSHMTSGTLKQYF	TGCGCCAGCAGCCATATGACTAGCGGTACTTTGAAGCAGTACTTC
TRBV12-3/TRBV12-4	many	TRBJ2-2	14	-	CASSLRAGSGELFF	TGTGCCAGCAGTTTAAGGGCGGGATCCGGGGAGCTGTTTTTT
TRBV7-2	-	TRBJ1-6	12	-	CASSTEDSPLHF	TGTGCCAGCAGCACCGAAGATTCACCCCTCCACTTT